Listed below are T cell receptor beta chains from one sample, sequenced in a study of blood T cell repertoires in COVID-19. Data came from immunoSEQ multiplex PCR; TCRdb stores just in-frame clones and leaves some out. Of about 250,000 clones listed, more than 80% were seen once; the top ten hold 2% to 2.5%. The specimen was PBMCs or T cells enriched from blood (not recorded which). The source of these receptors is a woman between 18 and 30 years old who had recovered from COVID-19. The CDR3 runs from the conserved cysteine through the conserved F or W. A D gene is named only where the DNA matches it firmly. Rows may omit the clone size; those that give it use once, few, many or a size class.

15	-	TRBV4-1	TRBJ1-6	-	CASSQAQGRNSPLHF	TGCGCCAGCAGCCAAGCACAGGGTAGGAATTCACCCCTCCACTTT
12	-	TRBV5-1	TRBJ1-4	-	CASSPGSEKLFF	TGCGCCAGCAGCCCCGGGTCTGAAAAACTGTTTTTT
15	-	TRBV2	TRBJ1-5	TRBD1	CASSDRGQSYQPQHF	TGTGCCAGCAGTGACCGGGGACAGTCTTATCAGCCCCAGCATTTT
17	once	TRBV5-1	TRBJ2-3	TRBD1	CASSLGGTGGLTDTQYF	TGCGCCAGCAGCTTGGGAGGGACAGGGGGCCTCACAGATACGCAGTATTTT
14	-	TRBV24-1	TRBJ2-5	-	CATSDFAGQETQYF	TGTGCCACCAGTGATTTCGCCGGGCAAGAGACCCAGTACTTC
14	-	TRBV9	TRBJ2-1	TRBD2	CASSVSGGYNEQFF	TGTGCCAGCAGCGTTAGCGGGGGATACAATGAGCAGTTCTTC
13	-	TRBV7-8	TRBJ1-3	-	CASSLLSGNTIYF	TGTGCCAGCAGCTTACTCTCTGGAAACACCATATATTTT
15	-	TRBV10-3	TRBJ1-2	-	CATSPGGAVNYGYTF	TGTGCCACCTCGCCCGGGGGGGCAGTTAACTATGGCTACACCTTC
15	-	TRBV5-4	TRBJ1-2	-	CASSDPRTVNYGYTF	TGTGCCAGCAGCGACCCGAGGACTGTTAACTATGGCTACACCTTC
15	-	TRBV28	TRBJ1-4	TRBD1	CASSLMGTGDEKLFF	TGTGCCAGCAGTTTAATGGGGACAGGGGATGAAAAACTGTTTTTT
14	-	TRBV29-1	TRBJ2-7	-	CSVDGEGSSYEQYF	TGCAGCGTTGACGGCGAAGGGAGCTCCTACGAGCAGTACTTC
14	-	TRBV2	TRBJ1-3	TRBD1	CASRIGQEEDTIYF	TGTGCCAGCAGGATTGGACAGGAAGAGGACACCATATATTTT
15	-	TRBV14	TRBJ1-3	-	CASSQPRGSGNTIYF	TGTGCCAGCAGCCAACCCAGGGGATCTGGAAACACCATATATTTT
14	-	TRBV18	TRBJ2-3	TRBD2	CATVLAGSTDTQYF	TGTGCCACCGTACTAGCGGGGAGCACAGATACGCAGTATTTT
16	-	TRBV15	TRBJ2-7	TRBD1	CATSRGTGGALHEQYF	TGTGCCACCAGCAGAGGGACAGGGGGCGCTCTGCACGAGCAGTACTTC
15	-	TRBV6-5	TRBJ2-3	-	CASSYRALSTDTQYF	TGTGCCAGCAGTTACCGAGCCCTGAGCACAGATACGCAGTATTTT
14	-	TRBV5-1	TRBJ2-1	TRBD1	CASRDRQGSNEQFF	TGCGCCAGCAGAGACAGACAGGGTAGTAATGAGCAGTTCTTC
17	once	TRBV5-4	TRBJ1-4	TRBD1	CASSEKFAGTGDEKLFF	TGTGCCAGCAGCGAAAAGTTCGCCGGGACAGGGGATGAAAAACTGTTTTTT
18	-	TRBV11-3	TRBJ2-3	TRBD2	CASSLRRPASGGTDTQYF	TGTGCCAGCAGCTTACGAAGACCGGCTAGCGGGGGCACAGATACGCAGTATTTT
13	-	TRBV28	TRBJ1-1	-	CASSDDILAEAFF	TGTGCCAGCAGTGATGACATCTTGGCTGAAGCTTTCTTT
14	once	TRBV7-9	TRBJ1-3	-	CASSLHGSGNTIYF	TGTGCCAGCAGCTTACACGGCTCTGGAAACACCATATATTTT
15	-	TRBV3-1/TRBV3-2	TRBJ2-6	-	CASSQVLPGANVLTF	TGTGCCAGCAGCCAAGTACTTCCTGGGGCCAACGTCCTGACTTTC
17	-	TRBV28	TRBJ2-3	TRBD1	CASSLQGDRGSTDTQYF	TGTGCCAGCAGTTTACAGGGGGACAGGGGAAGCACAGATACGCAGTATTTT
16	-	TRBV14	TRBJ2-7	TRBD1	CASSQSGGMRFYEQYF	TGTGCCAGCAGCCAGTCAGGGGGAATGAGGTTCTACGAGCAGTACTTC
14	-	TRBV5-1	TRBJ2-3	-	CASSLDRGTDTQYF	TGCGCCAGCAGCTTGGACAGAGGCACAGATACGCAGTATTTT
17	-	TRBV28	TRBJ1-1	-	CASSPPWGVRVNTEAFF	TGTGCCAGCAGTCCACCTTGGGGGGTTAGGGTGAACACTGAAGCTTTCTTT
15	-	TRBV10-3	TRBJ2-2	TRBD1	CAISQPGTGIGELFF	TGTGCCATCAGCCAGCCCGGGACAGGGATCGGGGAGCTGTTTTTT
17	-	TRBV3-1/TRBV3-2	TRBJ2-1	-	CASSQDSLISSYNEQFF	TGTGCCAGCAGCCAAGATAGTTTGATTAGCTCCTACAATGAGCAGTTCTTC
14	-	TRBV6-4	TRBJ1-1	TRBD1	CASSEGQGDTEAFF	TGTGCCAGCAGTGAGGGACAGGGGGACACTGAAGCTTTCTTT
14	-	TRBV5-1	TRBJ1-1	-	CASSLEAGPTEAFF	TGCGCCAGCAGCTTGGAGGCGGGGCCCACTGAAGCTTTCTTT
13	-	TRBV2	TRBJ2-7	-	CASRRQVSYEQYF	TGTGCCAGCAGAAGACAGGTGTCCTACGAGCAGTACTTC
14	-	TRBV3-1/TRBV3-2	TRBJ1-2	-	CASSHPGGNYGYTF	TGTGCCAGCAGCCACCCCGGGGGTAACTATGGCTACACCTTC
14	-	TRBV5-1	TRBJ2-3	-	CASSRGDQADTQYF	TGCGCCAGCAGCCGCGGGGACCAAGCAGATACGCAGTATTTT
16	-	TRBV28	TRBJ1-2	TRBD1	CASSFHPGQGNYGYTF	TGTGCCAGCAGTTTCCATCCGGGACAGGGAAACTATGGCTACACCTTC
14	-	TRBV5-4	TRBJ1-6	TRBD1	CASSLDRENSPLHF	TGTGCCAGCAGCCTTGACAGGGAAAATTCACCCCTCCACTTT
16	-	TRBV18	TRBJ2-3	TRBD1	CASSPLPRGFADTQYF	TGTGCCAGCTCACCACTCCCCAGGGGGTTCGCAGATACGCAGTATTTT
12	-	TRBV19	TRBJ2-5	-	CASRGLKETQYF	TGTGCCAGTAGGGGACTTAAAGAGACCCAGTACTTC
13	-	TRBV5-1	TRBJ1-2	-	CASSPGLQGGYTF	TGCGCCAGCAGCCCGGGTTTACAGGGTGGCTACACCTTC
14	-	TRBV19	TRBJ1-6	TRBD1	CASSIGRDRSPLHF	TGTGCCAGTAGTATTGGAAGGGACAGGTCACCCCTCCACTTT
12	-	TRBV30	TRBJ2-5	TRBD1	CAWDRVQETQYF	TGTGCCTGGGACAGGGTCCAAGAGACCCAGTACTTC
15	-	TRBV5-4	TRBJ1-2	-	CASSLRTGSFRGYTF	TGTGCCAGCAGCTTGCGGACGGGGAGTTTTAGGGGCTACACCTTC
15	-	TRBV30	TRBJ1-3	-	CAWSVQASSGNTIYF	TGTGCCTGGAGTGTGCAGGCCTCCTCTGGAAACACCATATATTTT
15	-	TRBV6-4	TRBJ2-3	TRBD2	CASSEKAGGSDTQYF	TGTGCCAGCAGCGAAAAGGCGGGGGGGTCAGATACGCAGTATTTT
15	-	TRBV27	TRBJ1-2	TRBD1	CASSLWGTGNYGYTF	TGTGCCAGCAGTTTATGGGGGACAGGGAACTATGGCTACACCTTC
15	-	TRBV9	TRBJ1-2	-	CASSVGIGGTYGYTF	TGTGCCAGCAGCGTAGGTATAGGCGGAACCTATGGCTACACCTTC
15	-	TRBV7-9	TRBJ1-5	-	CASSFGGYSNQPQHF	TGTGCCAGCAGCTTCGGGGGATATAGCAATCAGCCCCAGCATTTT
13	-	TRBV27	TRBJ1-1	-	CASSLRGNTEAFF	TGTGCCAGCAGTTTAAGGGGGAACACTGAAGCTTTCTTT
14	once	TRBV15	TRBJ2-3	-	CATSRDRGTDTQYF	TGTGCCACCAGCAGAGATCGCGGGACAGATACGCAGTATTTT
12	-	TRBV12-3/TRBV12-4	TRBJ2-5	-	CASSLTGETQYF	TGTGCCAGCAGTTTAACGGGAGAGACCCAGTACTTC
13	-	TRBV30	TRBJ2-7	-	CAWSVPQGLEQYF	TGTGCCTGGAGTGTACCCCAGGGCCTCGAGCAGTACTTC
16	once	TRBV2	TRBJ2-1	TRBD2	CASSPVTSGGDNEQFF	TGTGCCAGCAGTCCCGTAACTAGCGGGGGGGACAATGAGCAGTTCTTC
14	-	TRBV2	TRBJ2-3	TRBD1	CASIRQGITDTQYF	TGTGCCAGCATTAGACAGGGTATTACAGATACGCAGTATTTT
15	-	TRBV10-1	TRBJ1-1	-	CASSDTPGAHTEAFF	TGCGCCAGCAGTGACACCCCAGGGGCTCACACTGAAGCTTTCTTT
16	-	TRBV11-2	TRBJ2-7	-	CASSLDREGGRYEQYF	TGTGCCAGCAGCTTAGATCGTGAAGGGGGTCGGTACGAGCAGTACTTC
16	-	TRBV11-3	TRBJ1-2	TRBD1	CASRDDIGQGGYGYTF	TGTGCCAGCAGAGATGACATCGGACAGGGTGGGTATGGCTACACCTTC